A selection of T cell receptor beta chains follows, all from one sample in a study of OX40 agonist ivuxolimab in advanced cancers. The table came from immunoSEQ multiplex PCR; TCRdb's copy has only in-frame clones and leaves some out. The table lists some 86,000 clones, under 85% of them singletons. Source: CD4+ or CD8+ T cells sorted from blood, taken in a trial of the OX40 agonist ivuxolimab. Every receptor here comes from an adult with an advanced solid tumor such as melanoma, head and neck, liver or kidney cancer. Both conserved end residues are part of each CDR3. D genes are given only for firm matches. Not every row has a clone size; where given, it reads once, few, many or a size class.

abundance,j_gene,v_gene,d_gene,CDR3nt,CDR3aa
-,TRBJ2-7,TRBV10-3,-,TGTGCCATCGCCCAGACAGGCCTATTCTACGAGCAGTACTTC,CAIAQTGLFYEQYF
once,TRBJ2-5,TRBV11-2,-,TGTGCCAGCAGTACAGGGTACCAAGAGACCCAGTACTTC,CASSTGYQETQYF
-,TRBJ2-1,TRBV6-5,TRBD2,TGTGCCAGCAGGGGGAGGGTTCTCTCCTACAATGAGCAGTTCTTC,CASRGRVLSYNEQFF
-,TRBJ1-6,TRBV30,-,TGTGCCTGGAGTGTCGAGAAACGAGGACCCCTCCACTTT,CAWSVEKRGPLHF
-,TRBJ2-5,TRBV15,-,TGTGCCACCAGCAGAGATTTGCGGAAGGGGCGGATAGAGACCCAGTACTTC,CATSRDLRKGRIETQYF
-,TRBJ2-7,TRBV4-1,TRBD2,TGCGCCAGCAGCCCTATCTTAGCGGGAGAATACGAGCAGTACTTC,CASSPILAGEYEQYF
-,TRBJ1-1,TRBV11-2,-,TGTGCCAGCAGCTTTTCTGGAAGGAACACTGAAGCTTTCTTT,CASSFSGRNTEAFF
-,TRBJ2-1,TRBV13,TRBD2,TGTGCCAGCAGCTCTAATAGCGGGAGGGGTTACAATGAGCAGTTCTTC,CASSSNSGRGYNEQFF
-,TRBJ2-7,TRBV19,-,TGTGCCAGTGGGCTGGGAATTGGGTTGCGTGAGCAGTACTTC,CASGLGIGLREQYF
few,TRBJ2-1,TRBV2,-,TGTGCCAGCAGTGAAACGGGAAGTGTCGCCTACAATGAGCAGTTCTTC,CASSETGSVAYNEQFF
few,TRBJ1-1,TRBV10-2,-,TGCGCCAGCAGTGAGGCGAACACTGAAGCTTTCTTT,CASSEANTEAFF
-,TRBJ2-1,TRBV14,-,TGTGCCAGCAGCCACGACTTGGGACATAACAATGAGCAGTTCTTC,CASSHDLGHNNEQFF
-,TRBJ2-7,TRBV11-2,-,TGTGCCAGCAGCTTAGGACCCCGCTACGAGCAGTACTTC,CASSLGPRYEQYF
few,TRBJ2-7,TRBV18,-,TGTGCCAGCTCTATAGGCAGGGAGTACGAGCAGTACTTC,CASSIGREYEQYF